A single sample gave rise to the 7 T cell receptor beta chains below, sequenced in a study of cytomegalovirus exposure and HLA in healthy donors. PCR primers comprised 60 Vbeta and 13 Jbeta primers. The protocol was immunoSEQ multiplex PCR, while the TCRdb copy is restricted to in-frame clones and leaves out a portion. The sample has some 150,000 clones; roughly 80% are singletons. The specimen was PBMCs. The receptors here all came from a middle-aged woman in good health and CMV-seropositive.

The V gene is TRBV6-1, the J gene TRBJ1-2; 7 positions match TRBD1. V dropped 2 bases and J dropped 2; count of bases not matched to a gene: 5. This CDR3 region has 15 residues. The V gene's germline CDR1 is MNHNS and CDR2 SASEGT. In DNA, the CDR3 is TGTGCCAGCAGTGAATTAGGACAGGCCAACTATGGCTACACCTTC. Residues: CASSELGQANYGYTF.

This chain joins TRBV5-1 and TRBJ2-2; TRBD2 aligns across 8 bases. V was pared by 7 bases and J by 0 bases, with 5 bases of the junction left unmatched. This CDR3 comprises 15 residues. Germline CDR1 and CDR2: SGHRS and YFSETQ. DNA of the CDR3: TGCGCCAGCGACCTTAGCGGGGCGAACACCGGGGAGCTGTTTTTT. Amino acids: CASDLSGANTGELFF.

The J gene is TRBJ2-7, the V gene TRBV9; a weak D match, TRBD2 (6 bases). V was shortened by 3 bases and J by 4 bases, with 14 bases between the two germline ends. There are 14 residues in the CDR3. Germline CDR1 is SGDLS and CDR2 is YYNGEE. The CDR3 region has the DNA TGTGCCAGCAGCGCGGGACTTCTGACTTACGAGCAGTACTTC. Protein: CASSAGLLTYEQYF.

About this clone itself: The same CDR3 is also encoded by other DNA sequences in this sample. This sequence joins TRBV18 and TRBJ1-1; D gene ambiguous. There are 14 residues in the CDR3. V lost 3 bases, J lost 0 bases, and 8 bases lay in between. Germline CDR1 KGHSH, CDR2 LQKENI. This chain's CDR3 is CASSPLGVNTEAFF. The DNA for the CDR3 is TGTGCCAGCTCACCTCTCGGGGTGAACACTGAAGCTTTCTTT. Supplemented by reference TRBV18 and TRBJ1-1, the full variable domain reads NAGVMQNPRHLVRRRGQEARLRCSPMKGHSHVYWYRQLPEEGLKFMVYLQKENIIDESGMPKERFSAEFPKEGPSILRIQQVVRGDSAAYFCASSPLGVNTEAFFGQGTRLTVV.

The rearrangement uses TRBV7-9 and TRBJ2-7; 8 bases are shared with TRBD2. V lost 5 bases, J lost 3 bases, and 6 bases stayed unmatched. Germline-derived CDR1 and CDR2 are SEHNR and FQNEAQ (reference sequence). The CDR3 length is 14 residues. The CDR3 nucleotides read TGTGCCAGCAGCCCCGGCGGGGGGTACTACGAGCAGTACTTC. Amino acid sequence: CASSPGGGYYEQYF.

The rearrangement joins TRBV6-5 to TRBJ2-7; possible D gene TRBD1, 5 bases. V gave up 8 bases and J gave up 0 bases, with 11 bases separating them. CDR1 and CDR2 from the germline V gene are MNHEY and SVGAGI. This CDR3 has 13 amino acids. The CDR3 protein is CASSGPSSYEQYF. The CDR3 DNA follows: TGTGCCAGCTCAGGGCCCAGCTCCTACGAGCAGTACTTC.

The V and J genes are TRBV28 and TRBJ1-5; 7 positions match TRBD1. After removal of 8 bases from V and 2 bases from J, the junction contained 21 bases not matched to a gene. Germline assignment: CDR1 MDHEN and CDR2 SYDVKM. The CDR3 sequence is 19 residues long. CDR3 DNA sequence: TGTGCCAGCGGTACGACAGGGAATAGTGTTTCTGAGGGCAATCAGCCCCAGCATTTT. Translating it yields CASGTTGNSVSEGNQPQHF.